The rows below give T cell receptor beta chains drawn from one sample of a study of T-cell reconstitution after alpha-beta-depleted transplantation in children. MiXCR was run by TCRdb on the PCR reads, yielding one entry per CDR3 protein. The sample consists of hundreds of thousands of distinct CDR3 sequences, more than 20% of them appearing once. The sample was PBMCs, mostly from graft donor cells, taken 360 days after TCRalphabeta/CD19-depleted stem cell transplant. The receptors were gathered from a female patient aged 2-15 years who had a stem cell transplant for congenital amegakaryocytic thrombocytopenia, so the T cells may come from the graft donor. CDR3s include the opening cysteine and the closing phenylalanine or tryptophan. Each record gives: J gene, D gene, V gene, clone size, CDR3 protein, CDR3 DNA. A D gene is named only where the DNA matches it firmly. The size entry is marked missing in some rows and otherwise reads once, few, many or a size class.

j_call: TRBJ2-5
d_call: NA
v_call: TRBV3-1
clone_size: NA
cdr3_aa: CASSPYPWEETQYF
cdr3_nt: TGTGCCAGCAGTCCCTACCCTTGGGAGGAGACCCAGTACTTC

j_call: TRBJ2-7
d_call: NA
v_call: TRBV12-3/TRBV12-4
clone_size: NA
cdr3_aa: CASSTRPGQYEQYF
cdr3_nt: TGTGCCAGCAGTACGAGACCAGGACAGTACGAGCAGTACTTC

j_call: TRBJ1-6
d_call: NA
v_call: TRBV10-3
clone_size: NA
cdr3_aa: CAIGLGQKNSPLHF
cdr3_nt: TGTGCCATCGGCCTGGGGCAGAAAAATTCACCCCTCCACTTT

j_call: TRBJ2-5
d_call: TRBD1
v_call: TRBV5-1
clone_size: few
cdr3_aa: CASRDSEGETQYF
cdr3_nt: TGCGCCTCAAGGGACAGTGAAGGGGAGACCCAGTACTTC

j_call: TRBJ1-2
d_call: NA
v_call: TRBV20-1
clone_size: NA
cdr3_aa: CSASTGPYGYTF
cdr3_nt: TGCAGTGCTAGCACAGGCCCCTATGGCTACACCTTC

j_call: TRBJ2-7
d_call: TRBD1
v_call: TRBV20-1
clone_size: NA
cdr3_aa: CSARRDSDEQYF
cdr3_nt: TGCAGTGCTAGACGGGACAGTGACGAGCAGTACTTC

j_call: TRBJ2-5
d_call: TRBD1
v_call: TRBV6-2/TRBV6-3
clone_size: NA
cdr3_aa: CASSRNRDRGEETQYF
cdr3_nt: TGTGCCAGCAGTCGGAACCGGGACAGGGGAGAGGAGACCCAGTACTTC

j_call: TRBJ2-1
d_call: NA
v_call: TRBV5-1
clone_size: few
cdr3_aa: CASSRPGDEQFF
cdr3_nt: TGCGCCAGCAGCAGGCCCGGGGATGAGCAGTTCTTC

j_call: TRBJ2-3
d_call: NA
v_call: TRBV6-1
clone_size: NA
cdr3_aa: CASRPSPGLSTDTQYF
cdr3_nt: TGTGCCAGCAGGCCCTCACCGGGACTTAGCACAGATACGCAGTATTTT

j_call: TRBJ2-1
d_call: NA
v_call: TRBV30
clone_size: NA
cdr3_aa: CAWSSQPAGLDEQFF
cdr3_nt: TGTGCCTGGAGTTCCCAACCGGCCGGGTTAGATGAGCAGTTCTTC

j_call: TRBJ2-7
d_call: NA
v_call: TRBV4-1
clone_size: few
cdr3_aa: CASSQGYSGYYEQYF
cdr3_nt: TGCGCCAGCAGCCAAGGTTATTCGGGTTACTACGAGCAGTACTTC

j_call: TRBJ2-1
d_call: TRBD2
v_call: TRBV7-3
clone_size: NA
cdr3_aa: CASSLIPSGSYNEQFF
cdr3_nt: TGTGCCAGCAGCTTAATTCCTAGCGGGTCCTACAATGAGCAGTTCTTC

j_call: TRBJ2-1
d_call: NA
v_call: TRBV5-1
clone_size: once
cdr3_aa: CASSLEGGTIKDEQFF
cdr3_nt: TGCGCCAGCAGCTTGGAGGGCGGGACAATAAAGGATGAGCAGTTCTTC

j_call: TRBJ1-6
d_call: NA
v_call: TRBV20-1
clone_size: NA
cdr3_aa: CSARQSSYNSPLHF
cdr3_nt: TGCAGCGCCAGGCAGAGCTCCTATAATTCACCCCTCCACTTT

j_call: TRBJ1-1
d_call: NA
v_call: TRBV28
clone_size: NA
cdr3_aa: CASSSGFRGPRAEAFF
cdr3_nt: TGTGCCAGCAGTTCGGGATTCCGTGGCCCGAGGGCTGAAGCTTTCTTT

j_call: TRBJ2-1
d_call: NA
v_call: TRBV6-5
clone_size: NA
cdr3_aa: CASSWQGFYNEQFF
cdr3_nt: TGTGCCAGCAGTTGGCAGGGTTTCTACAATGAGCAGTTCTTC

j_call: TRBJ2-5
d_call: NA
v_call: TRBV5-4
clone_size: NA
cdr3_aa: CASSFGSDVRTQYF
cdr3_nt: TGTGCCAGCAGCTTTGGGTCCGACGTCCGGACCCAGTACTTC

j_call: TRBJ2-1
d_call: TRBD2
v_call: TRBV20-1
clone_size: many
cdr3_aa: CSAGTSGSWNEQFF
cdr3_nt: TGCAGTGCCGGGACTAGCGGGAGCTGGAATGAGCAGTTCTTC

j_call: TRBJ2-5
d_call: NA
v_call: TRBV29-1
clone_size: NA
cdr3_aa: CSVRGTFLTTQYF
cdr3_nt: TGCAGCGTGAGGGGGACTTTCTTGACGACCCAGTACTTC

j_call: TRBJ2-3
d_call: NA
v_call: TRBV5-5
clone_size: many
cdr3_aa: CASSLEPVRDTQYF
cdr3_nt: TGTGCCAGCAGCTTGGAACCAGTCAGGGATACGCAGTATTTT

j_call: TRBJ2-5
d_call: NA
v_call: TRBV5-1
clone_size: NA
cdr3_aa: CASSFSYRQETQYF
cdr3_nt: TGCGCCAGCAGCTTTTCGTATAGGCAAGAGACCCAGTACTTC

j_call: TRBJ1-1
d_call: TRBD1
v_call: TRBV20-1
clone_size: NA
cdr3_aa: CSASGLTGNEAFF
cdr3_nt: TGCAGTGCCTCGGGCCTGACAGGGAATGAAGCTTTCTTT